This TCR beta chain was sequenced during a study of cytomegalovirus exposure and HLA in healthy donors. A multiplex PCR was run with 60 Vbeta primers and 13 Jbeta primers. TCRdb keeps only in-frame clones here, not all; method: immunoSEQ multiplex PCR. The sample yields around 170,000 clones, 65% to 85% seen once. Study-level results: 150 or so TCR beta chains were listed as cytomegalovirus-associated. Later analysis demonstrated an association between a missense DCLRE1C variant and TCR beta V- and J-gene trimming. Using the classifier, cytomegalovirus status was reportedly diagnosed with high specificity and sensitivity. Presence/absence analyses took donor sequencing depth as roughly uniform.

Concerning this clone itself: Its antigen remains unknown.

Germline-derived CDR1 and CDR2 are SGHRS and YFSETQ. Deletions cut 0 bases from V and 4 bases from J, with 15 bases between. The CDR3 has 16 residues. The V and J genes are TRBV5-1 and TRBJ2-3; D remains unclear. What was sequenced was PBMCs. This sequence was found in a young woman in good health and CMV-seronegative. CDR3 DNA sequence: TGCGCCAGCAGCTTGGAGCCCCTAGGTTCGGCAGATACGCAGTATTTT. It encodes CASSLEPLGSADTQYF.